Each of the 25 T cell receptor beta chains below was sequenced from the same sample in a study of T-cell reconstitution after alpha-beta-depleted transplantation in children. Unique molecular identifiers were used to barcode this TCRbeta library. One entry per CDR3 protein, called by TCRdb with MiXCR from the PCR reads. The repertoire consists of approximately 250,000 distinct CDR3 sequences, with roughly a tenth occurring once and the leading ten covering about 4.9%. This specimen was PBMCs from the stem cell graft donor, taken from the stem cell graft. These TCRs come from a human donor who donated a stem cell graft to a child with SCID.

V and J are TRBV20-1 and TRBJ2-3; tentative D call: TRBD2 (6 bases). The CDR3 spans 16 residues. V lost 3 bases and J 0 bases, leaving 16 bases between the germline ends. CDR1 and CDR2 from the germline V gene are DFQATT and SNEGSKA (reference sequence). In DNA form, the CDR3 reads TGCAGTGCTAGGCCGCTAGCGATCTCGAGCACAGATACGCAGTATTTT. This codes for CSARPLAISSTDTQYF.

This clonotype was observed many times. The chain carries TRBV4-3 and TRBJ1-1; D gene uncertain. Germline CDR1 is LGHNA and CDR2 is YSLEER. This CDR3 has 14 residues. V was cut by 0 bases and J by 2 bases, with 7 bases left in between. Here the CDR3 DNA reads TGCGCCAGCAGCCAAGATCTCCCTAACACTGAAGCTTTCTTT. Protein: CASSQDLPNTEAFF.

There are many counts of this clonotype. This chain joins TRBV20-1 and TRBJ2-3, with TRBD2 identical over 11 bases. The CDR3 contains 14 residues. V lost 6 bases to trimming and J lost 0 bases; unmatched junction nucleotides: 2. Germline V gives CDR1 DFQATT, CDR2 SNEGSKA (reference sequence). CDR3 loop: CSARTSGSTDTQYF. CDR3 DNA: TGCAGTGCGAGGACTAGCGGGAGCACAGATACGCAGTATTTT.

This clonotype occurred many times. The V and J genes are TRBV7-2 and TRBJ2-1; TRBD2 agrees at 9 bases. Germline V gene sequence: CDR1 SGHTA, CDR2 FQGNSA. The CDR3 sequence is 15 residues long. The V gene end was trimmed by 3 bases and the J gene end by 8 bases; junction bases not matched to a gene: 8. The CDR3: CASSFGGGAGDEQFF. The CDR3 DNA is TGTGCCAGCAGCTTTGGCGGGGGGGCCGGGGATGAGCAGTTCTTC.

Comment on this clonotype: This sequence may be a read error, since a much larger clone differs from it by one base. The chain links TRBV12-3 or TRBV12-4 to TRBJ1-1; D unclear. Trimming removed 5 bases at V and 1 base at J, with 11 bases between. The CDR3 loop spans 14 amino acids. In DNA, the CDR3 is TGTGCCAGCAGTCCGGCACCTCCGAACACTGAAGCTTTCTTT. Amino acid sequence: CASSPAPPNTEAFF.

At least ten counts were recorded for this clonotype. This chain connects TRBV20-1 to TRBJ1-1; D is ambiguous. Germline CDR1 reads DFQATT; CDR2 reads SNEGSKA (reference sequence). CDR3 size: 11 residues. V lost 5 bases and J lost 11, with 15 bases in between. CDR3 region: CSAGGREVAFF. The CDR3 DNA follows: TGCAGTGCTGGCGGGCGGGAGGTGGCTTTCTTT.

This clonotype was counted a single time. V is TRBV6-5 and J is TRBJ1-1, with unresolved D. This CDR3 contains 14 residues. CDR1 MNHEY and CDR2 SVGAGI come from the germline V gene. V lost 0 bases to trimming and J lost 3 bases, with 8 bases between them. The CDR3 nucleotides read TGTGCCAGCAGTTACTCGACTCCGGACACTGAAGCTTTCTTT. This translates into CASSYSTPDTEAFF.

The chain combines TRBV29-1 with TRBJ2-1; D is tentatively TRBD1 or TRBD2 (5 bases each). V was cut by 4 bases and J by 2 bases, with 12 bases left in between. In germline, CDR1 is SQVTM, CDR2 ANQGSEA. CDR3 length equals 14 residues. The CDR3 nucleotides read TGCAGCGTTGCCCGGGGCCTGCCCTACAATGAGCAGTTCTTC. It translates to CSVARGLPYNEQFF.

This clonotype has more than one count but fewer than ten. In DNA form, the CDR3 reads TGTGCCAGCAGCCTCGGGACAGGGGAGAATCAGCCCCAGCATTTT. Protein: CASSLGTGENQPQHF. This chain uses TRBV7-9 with TRBJ1-5; the match to TRBD1 covers 10 bases. This CDR3 is built from 15 residues. CDR1 is SEHNR, CDR2 FQNEAQ, per germline (reference sequence). Unmatched junction bases numbered 5, after V lost 5 bases and J lost 4 bases.

To note about this clonotype: Since no conserved phenylalanine or tryptophan closes the CDR3, a read error is the likely cause. The CDR3 region has the DNA TGTGCCAGCAGTTACTCTAGCGTGTACAATGAGCAGTTCTTG. Protein: CASSYSSVYNEQFL. The chain employs TRBV6-5 and TRBJ2-1; D possibly corresponds to TRBD2 (5 bases). Germline CDR1 and CDR2: MNHEY and SVGAGI. CDR3 length: 14 residues. Trimming left V 0 bases short and J 4 bases short, with 7 bases between.

This clonotype has at least ten counts. CDR3 nucleotide sequence: TGTGCCAGCAGCGCGACCGAGGGACAGGGTTTCCATGAGCAGTTCTTC. The encoded protein is CASSATEGQGFHEQFF. This chain connects TRBV7-9 to TRBJ2-1; 9 bases align to TRBD1. V lost 5 bases to trimming and J lost 8 bases; unmatched junction nucleotides: 13. This CDR3 spans 16 amino acids. The germline V gene has CDR1 SEHNR and CDR2 FQNEAQ (reference sequence).

This chain links TRBV10-3 with TRBJ2-1; a possible D gene is TRBD1 (6 bases). V dropped 11 bases and J dropped 8 bases, with 22 bases sitting between them. The CDR3 runs to 14 residues. The germline CDR1 and CDR2 sequences are ENHRY and SYGVKD. The CDR3 coding sequence is TGTGCCTACCCACGTCGGACAGCCGCTTATGAGCAGTTCTTC. This gives the protein CAYPRRTAAYEQFF.

This chain connects TRBV28 to TRBJ2-7; possibly TRBD2 for D (5 bases). The CDR3 sequence is 15 residues long. The V and J ends lost 6 bases and 2 bases respectively, with 17 bases between them. The germline V gene has CDR1 MDHEN and CDR2 SYDVKM. Here the CDR3 reads CASRKDKRNTYEQYF. The CDR3 DNA reads TGTGCCAGCAGAAAAGACAAGCGGAATACCTACGAGCAGTACTTC.

This clonotype was seen at least ten times. The CDR3 sequence: CASSWQTGDNEQFF. The CDR3 bases are TGCGCCAGCAGCTGGCAGACAGGGGACAATGAGCAGTTCTTC. This chain uses TRBV5-1 with TRBJ2-1; 8 bases align to TRBD1. Germline CDR1 is SGHRS and CDR2 is YFSETQ. This CDR3 is built from 14 residues. V shed 3 bases and J 5 bases; nucleotides not matched to a gene: 4.

This clonotype was counted between two and nine times. This chain joins TRBV20-1 and TRBJ2-7; 11 bases map to TRBD1. This CDR3 spans 15 amino acids. V was pared by 4 bases and J by 2 bases, with 7 bases of the junction left unmatched. CDR1 is DFQATT, CDR2 SNEGSKA, per germline (reference sequence). The CDR3 DNA sequence: TGCAGTGCTACCTACCCGGGACAGGGGGCCTACGAGCAGTACTTC. It yields the protein CSATYPGQGAYEQYF.

V and J are TRBV12-3 or TRBV12-4 and TRBJ1-2; D is undetermined. Trimming took off 6 bases at V and 7 bases at J, with 12 bases between the two ends. CDR3 length: 12 amino acids. The CDR3 is CASSKDGVGYTF. The CDR3 DNA reads TGTGCCAGCAGCAAGGACGGGGTTGGCTACACCTTC.

This clonotype was seen a few times. Given a much more abundant clone one base away, this may be a read error. The chain has TRBV20-1 and TRBJ1-2; D is ambiguous. CDR1 is DFQATT and CDR2 is SNEGSKA in the germline V gene (reference sequence). The CDR3 spans 16 residues. The CDR3 bases are TGCAGTGCTAGAGACCCCGGGATTTCGATCAACTATGGCTACCCCTTC. It translates to CSARDPGISINYGYPF.

This clonotype occurred many times. This sequence joins TRBV3-1 and TRBJ2-2; the match to TRBD1 covers 9 bases. CDR3 length: 16 residues. The V segment lost 4 bases and the J segment 6 bases; nucleotides outside the gene matches: 9. CDR1 is LGHDT, CDR2 YNNKEL, per germline (reference sequence). CDR3 bases: TGTGCCAGCAGCCGTATTACAGGGGGCTCTGCCGGGGAGCTGTTTTTT. It specifies CASSRITGGSAGELFF.

This clonotype appeared many times. The chain uses TRBV12-3 or TRBV12-4 and TRBJ1-1, with no clear D. Deletions cut 8 bases from V and 1 base from J, with 11 bases between. This CDR3 is built from 13 residues. The CDR3 loop is CASRPQPNTEAFF. The CDR3 DNA sequence: TGTGCCAGCCGGCCCCAGCCGAACACTGAAGCTTTCTTT.

At least ten counts were recorded for this clonotype. The genes are TRBV27 and TRBJ2-5; 7 nucleotides match TRBD1. The CDR3 runs 14 residues. Germline V lookup: CDR1 MNHEY, CDR2 SMNVEV (reference sequence). The trim removed 5 bases at V and 4 bases at J, leaving 7 bases unmatched. CDR3 bases: TGTGCCAGCAGTGCCGACAGGGTTGGAGAGACCCAGTACTTC. The encoded protein is CASSADRVGETQYF.

This clonotype came up many times. The chain links TRBV6-2 or TRBV6-3 to TRBJ2-1, with 8 bases identical to TRBD2. Germline assignment: CDR1 MNHEY and CDR2 SVGEGT. J lost 10 bases, V lost 4 bases, and 3 bases had no gene match. The CDR3 extends over 12 amino acids. In DNA, the CDR3 is TGTGCCAGCAGTTTCAGACTAGCGGAGCAGTTCTTC. Protein sequence: CASSFRLAEQFF.

This clonotype showed up many times. This chain connects TRBV3-1 to TRBJ1-2, with D possibly TRBD1 on 5 matching bases. Trimming took 4 bases from V and 5 from J, leaving 11 bases between them. Germline CDR1 LGHDT, CDR2 YNNKEL (reference sequence). The CDR3 runs 13 residues. CDR3 region: CASSPREDYGYTF. The CDR3 nucleotides are TGTGCCAGCAGCCCCAGGGAGGATTATGGCTACACCTTC.

This clonotype occurred many times. The chain employs TRBV6-5 and TRBJ1-2; TRBD1 might be the D (5 bases). V was trimmed by 8 bases and J by 1 base, leaving 17 bases between them. The CDR3 is 15 residues long. The germline V gene encodes CDR1 MNHEY and CDR2 SVGAGI. CDR3: CASGTAGSINYGYTF. The CDR3 DNA sequence: TGTGCCAGCGGGACTGCGGGAAGCATTAACTATGGCTACACCTTC.

Many counts were recorded for this clonotype. The chain carries TRBV20-1 and TRBJ2-1; D gene unclear. The CDR3 consists of 13 residues. Trimming took 6 bases from V and 6 from J, leaving 15 bases between them. Germline assignment: CDR1 DFQATT and CDR2 SNEGSKA (reference sequence). The CDR3 DNA reads TGCAGTGCGAGAATGGTAGGCGGCAATGAGCAGTTCTTC. Its protein product is CSARMVGGNEQFF.

This clonotype was seen repeatedly, ten times or more. The chain combines TRBV10-2 with TRBJ1-3; D gene uncertain. This CDR3 region has 13 residues. Germline V gene lookup returns CDR1 WSHSY and CDR2 SAAADI. V shed 0 bases and J shed 4 bases, with 4 bases lying between them. The CDR3 sequence: CASSESGGNTIYF. The CDR3, as DNA: TGCGCCAGCAGTGAGTCGGGGGGAAACACCATATATTTT.